This T cell receptor (beta chain) came from a study of post-analysis software for immune sequencing data. Overall study context: The disease courses covered relapsing-remitting, secondary progressive and progressive-relapsing multiple sclerosis.

Points from the study as a whole: Strong co-clustering by F measure linked samples that shared a preparation batch. Patients carried roughly 5 TRBV segments more frequently than controls did, and TRBV5-6, TRBV5-1 and TRBV20-1 were among them. Patients with multiple sclerosis recorded significantly lower normalized Chao1 diversity than controls, the study found.

For this clonotype: Antigen unknown.

With V trimmed by 5 bases and J by 12 bases, 15 bases remained unmatched. CDR3 size: 15 residues. Germline-derived CDR1 and CDR2 are SGHRS and YFSETQ. Unique molecular identifiers tagged the TCR beta cDNA libraries. T cells, about 0.95 to 10 million of them, yielded around 460,000 cDNA molecules. Each CDR3 protein is one row after TCRdb ran MiXCR on the PCR reads. The repertoire holds roughly 580,000 distinct CDR3 sequences, with about 44% as singletons. The sequencing input was blood. The receptor's source is a girl aged 10-17 years with multiple sclerosis. The chain employs TRBV5-1 and TRBJ2-1; 9 bases map to TRBD2. CDR3 region: CASRESSGGLDTQFF. CDR3 coding DNA: TGCGCCAGCAGGGAGAGTAGCGGGGGCCTGGATACGCAGTTCTTC. Supplemented by reference TRBV5-1 and TRBJ2-1, the full variable domain reads KAGVTQTPRYLIKTRGQQVTLSCSPISGHRSVSWYQQTPGQGLQFLFEYFSETQRNKGNFPGRFSGRQFSNSRSEMNVSTLELGDSALYLCASRESSGGLDTQFFGPGTRLTVL.